The sequence of this T cell receptor (beta chain) was determined in a study of tumor and adjacent non-tumor tissue in lung cancer (dated by TCRdb to the late 2010s). Describing the broader study: Patients with adenocarcinoma (approximately 11), squamous cell carcinoma (2) and small cell lung cancer (1) were included in the cohort. Ages among the 15 or so patients ranged from roughly 31 to 85 years, there were roughly ten men and 5 women, and disease was at TNM stage I to III. Sequencing generated a total of 125,075,908 productive TCRbeta reads, averaging about 4.2 million reads per sample. For each patient, one tumor sample and one normal lung sample were taken, giving thirty paired specimens that underwent TCRbeta CDR3 sequencing. Using bulk TCRbeta repertoires from under 18 lung cancer patients, the study set lung tumor tissue side by side with matched distant non-tumor lung tissue. Points the paper makes about the study in general: Because peripheral blood was not sequenced, the blood TCRbeta repertoires of the lung cancer patients in the study went unexamined. TCR diversity was significantly higher in younger patients, and higher tumor TCR diversity was associated with shorter overall and disease-free survival. A significantly larger cumulative share of the repertoire was made up by the top 100 clones in normal lung than in tumor tissue. Neither the sequencing platform nor unique molecular identifiers are named or mentioned anywhere in the methods. Significantly higher TCR diversity (inverse Simpson) was observed in tumor tissue than in normal lung tissue (approximately 440 vs 150, P = 0.0075, Mann-Whitney U test). With only roughly 15 patients in the cohort, the authors noted that larger samples and more detailed clinical data are needed.

The CDR3 spans 14 residues, from the cysteine through the phenylalanine. Only CDR3 DNA is held: 42 bases, read in frame from base 1. RNA was isolated from bulk unsorted tissue, and RNA quality was assessed with a NanoDrop ND-1000 and an Agilent 2100. All donors had newly diagnosed lung cancer, had not received prior chemotherapy, and were admitted for thoracic surgery in China between August and November 2014. Anyone who had undergone radiotherapy or chemotherapy before, or who had another cancer at the same time, was left out of the study. Pieces of surgical tissue measuring about 1-2.1 cm3 were kept in RNAlater solution and held at -80 degrees C until needed. This clonotype was seen just once. No cognate antigen has been identified for it. This may come from a read error, since a much larger clone is one base off. The protocol used for the library was multiplex PCR. The run used an Illumina HiSeq 2500. TCRbeta libraries were constructed through three rounds of nested PCR with primers (Table S4) according to protocols modified from ARM-PCR. Before sequencing, PCR products in the 200-500 bp range were cut out of the gel and cleaned up using the QIAquick gel extraction kit. The original methods were these. Trimmomatic was used to clean the reads, FLASH merged the cleaned reads into complete CDR3 sequences, and MiTCR assigned the sequences to V(D)J germline segments. Clonal diversity was calculated as the inverse Simpson's index using VDJtools. In-frame sequences lacking a premature stop codon were counted as productive reads. Starting from the raw public reads, TCRdb applied fastp trimming at Q25, assembled clones with MiXCR and retained in-frame beta chains. For every CDR3 protein sequence, its rows merge into one entry that carries the most common genes and DNA. The V and J calls follow TCRdb's processing rather than the paper's. A total of 200,000 to 250,000 distinct CDR3 sequences appear in this sample, less than 80% of them only once. Around 25% of the sample comes from the top ten.

The V and J segments used are TRBV12-3 or TRBV12-4 and TRBJ1-6, and the D gene may be TRBD1, 5 bases matching. The sequence derives from a man in his 60s with non-small cell lung cancer. The source material was lung tumor tissue. Read as DNA, the sequence is TGTACCAGCAGTTCCAGGGACTATAATTCACCCCTCCACTTT. The translation is CTSSSRDYNSPLHF.